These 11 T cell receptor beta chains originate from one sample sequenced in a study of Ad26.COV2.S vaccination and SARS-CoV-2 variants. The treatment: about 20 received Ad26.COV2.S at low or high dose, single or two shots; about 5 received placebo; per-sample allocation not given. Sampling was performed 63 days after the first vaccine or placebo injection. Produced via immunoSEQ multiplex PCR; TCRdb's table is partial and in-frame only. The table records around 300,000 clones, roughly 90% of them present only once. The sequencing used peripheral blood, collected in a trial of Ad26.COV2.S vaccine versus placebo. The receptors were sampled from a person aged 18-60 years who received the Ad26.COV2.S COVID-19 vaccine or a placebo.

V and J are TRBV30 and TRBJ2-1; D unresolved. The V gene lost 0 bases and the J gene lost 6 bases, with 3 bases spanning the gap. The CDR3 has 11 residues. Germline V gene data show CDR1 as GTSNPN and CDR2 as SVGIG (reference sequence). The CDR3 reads CAWSVSNEQFF. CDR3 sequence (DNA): TGTGCCTGGAGTGTGAGCAATGAGCAGTTCTTC.

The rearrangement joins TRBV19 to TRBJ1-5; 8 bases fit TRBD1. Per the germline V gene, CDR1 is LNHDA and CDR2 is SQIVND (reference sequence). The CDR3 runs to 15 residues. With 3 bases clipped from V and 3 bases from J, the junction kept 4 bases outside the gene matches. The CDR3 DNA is TGTGCCAGTAGTATCGGGACAGGATCCAATCAGCCCCAGCATTTT. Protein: CASSIGTGSNQPQHF.

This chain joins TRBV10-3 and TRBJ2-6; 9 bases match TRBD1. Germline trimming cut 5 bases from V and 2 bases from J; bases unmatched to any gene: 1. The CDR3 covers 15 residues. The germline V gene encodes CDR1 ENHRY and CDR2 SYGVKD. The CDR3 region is CAISTGGTGANVLTF. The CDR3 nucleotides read TGTGCCATCAGTACAGGGGGCACTGGGGCCAACGTCCTGACTTTC.

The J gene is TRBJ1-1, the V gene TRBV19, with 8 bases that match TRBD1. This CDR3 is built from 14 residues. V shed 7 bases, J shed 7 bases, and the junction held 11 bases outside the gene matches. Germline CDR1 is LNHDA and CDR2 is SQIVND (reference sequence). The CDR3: CASTRGRGPYEAFF. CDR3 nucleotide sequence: TGTGCCAGTACCCGCGGCAGGGGGCCGTATGAAGCTTTCTTT. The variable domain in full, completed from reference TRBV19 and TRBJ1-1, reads DGGITQSPKYLFRKEGQNVTLSCEQNLNHDAMYWYRQDPGQGLRLIYYSQIVNDFQKGDIAEGYSVSREKKESFPLTVTSAQKNPTAFYLCASTRGRGPYEAFFGQGTRLTVV.

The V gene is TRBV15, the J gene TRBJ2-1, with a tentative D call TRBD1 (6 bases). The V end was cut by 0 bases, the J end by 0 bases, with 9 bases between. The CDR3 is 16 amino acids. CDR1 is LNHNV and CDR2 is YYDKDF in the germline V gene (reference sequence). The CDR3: CATSRDRGSSYNEQFF. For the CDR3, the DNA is TGTGCCACCAGCAGAGATAGGGGGAGCTCCTACAATGAGCAGTTCTTC.

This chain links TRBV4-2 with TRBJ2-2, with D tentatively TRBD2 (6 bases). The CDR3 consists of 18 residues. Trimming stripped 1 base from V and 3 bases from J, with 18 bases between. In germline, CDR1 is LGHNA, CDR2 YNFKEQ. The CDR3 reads CASSQVGPGDGDTGELFF. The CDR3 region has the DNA TGTGCCAGCAGCCAAGTGGGGCCGGGAGATGGGGACACCGGGGAGCTGTTTTTT.

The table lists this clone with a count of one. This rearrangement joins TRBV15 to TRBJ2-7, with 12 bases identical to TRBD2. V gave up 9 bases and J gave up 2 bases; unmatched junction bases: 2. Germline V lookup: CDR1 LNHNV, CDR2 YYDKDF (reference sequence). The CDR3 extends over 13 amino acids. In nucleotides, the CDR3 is TGTGCCACTAGGACTAGCGGGACCTACGAGCAGTACTTC. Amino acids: CATRTSGTYEQYF.

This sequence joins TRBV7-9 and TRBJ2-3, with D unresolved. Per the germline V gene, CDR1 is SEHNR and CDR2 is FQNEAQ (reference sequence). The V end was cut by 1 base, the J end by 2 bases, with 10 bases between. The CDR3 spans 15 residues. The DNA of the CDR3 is TGTGCCAGCAGCTTAGAGGTGGACGCCACAGATACGCAGTATTTT. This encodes CASSLEVDATDTQYF.

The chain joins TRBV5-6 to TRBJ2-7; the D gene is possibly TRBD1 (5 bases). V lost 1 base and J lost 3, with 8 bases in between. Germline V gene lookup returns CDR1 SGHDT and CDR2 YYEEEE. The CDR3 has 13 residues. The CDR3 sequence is CASSLLQDYEQYF. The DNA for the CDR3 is TGTGCCAGCAGCTTGCTACAGGACTACGAGCAGTACTTC.

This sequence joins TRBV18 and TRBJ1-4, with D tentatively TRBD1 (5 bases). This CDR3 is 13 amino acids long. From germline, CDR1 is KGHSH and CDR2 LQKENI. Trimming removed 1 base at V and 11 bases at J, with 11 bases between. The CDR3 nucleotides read TGTGCCAGCTCACCACGGAGCAGGGAGAAACTGTTTTTT. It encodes CASSPRSREKLFF.

The CDR3 loop is CASSLRARAVYEQYF. The CDR3 nucleotides are TGTGCCAGCAGCTTAAGGGCCCGGGCAGTCTACGAGCAGTACTTC. This rearrangement joins TRBV13 to TRBJ2-7; D gene unclear. Deletions cut 2 bases from V and 3 bases from J, with 14 bases between. Germline CDR1 reads PRHDT; CDR2 reads FYEKMQ (reference sequence). The CDR3 spans 15 residues.